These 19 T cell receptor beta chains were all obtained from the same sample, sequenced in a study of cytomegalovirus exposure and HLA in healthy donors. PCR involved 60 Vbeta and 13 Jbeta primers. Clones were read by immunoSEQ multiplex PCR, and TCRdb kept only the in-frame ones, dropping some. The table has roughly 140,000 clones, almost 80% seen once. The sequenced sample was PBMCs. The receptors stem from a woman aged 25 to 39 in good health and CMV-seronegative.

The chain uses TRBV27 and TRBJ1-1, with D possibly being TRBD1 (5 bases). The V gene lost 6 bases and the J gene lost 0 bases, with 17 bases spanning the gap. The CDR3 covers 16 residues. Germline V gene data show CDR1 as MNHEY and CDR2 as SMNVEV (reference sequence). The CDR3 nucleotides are TGTGCCAGCAGCCTCTGGGGGGGGACCGTGAACACTGAAGCTTTCTTT. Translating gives CASSLWGGTVNTEAFF.

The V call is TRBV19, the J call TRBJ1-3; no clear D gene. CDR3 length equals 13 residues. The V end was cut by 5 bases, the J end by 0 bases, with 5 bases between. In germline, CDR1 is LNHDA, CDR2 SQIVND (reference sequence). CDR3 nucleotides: TGTGCCAGTAGTCAGGTCTCTGGAAACACCATATATTTT. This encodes CASSQVSGNTIYF.

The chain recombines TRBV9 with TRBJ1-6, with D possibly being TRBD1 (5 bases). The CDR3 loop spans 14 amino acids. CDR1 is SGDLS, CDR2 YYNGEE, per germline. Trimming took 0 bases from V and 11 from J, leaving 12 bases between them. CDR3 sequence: CASSVVGDETPLHF. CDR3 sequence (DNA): TGTGCCAGCAGCGTAGTAGGGGATGAGACACCCCTCCACTTT.

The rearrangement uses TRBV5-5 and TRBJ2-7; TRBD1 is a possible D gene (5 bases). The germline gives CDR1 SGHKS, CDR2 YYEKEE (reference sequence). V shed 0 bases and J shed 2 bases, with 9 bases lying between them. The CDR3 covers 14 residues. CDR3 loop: CASSLAPGTYEQYF. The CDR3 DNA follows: TGTGCCAGCAGCTTGGCTCCAGGGACCTACGAGCAGTACTTC.

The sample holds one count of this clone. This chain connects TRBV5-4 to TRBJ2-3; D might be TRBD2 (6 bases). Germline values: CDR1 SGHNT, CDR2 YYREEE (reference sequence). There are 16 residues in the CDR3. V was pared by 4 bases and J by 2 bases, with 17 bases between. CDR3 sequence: CASSNQGTYYTDTQYF. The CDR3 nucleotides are TGTGCCAGCAGCAACCAAGGGACTTACTACACAGATACGCAGTATTTT.

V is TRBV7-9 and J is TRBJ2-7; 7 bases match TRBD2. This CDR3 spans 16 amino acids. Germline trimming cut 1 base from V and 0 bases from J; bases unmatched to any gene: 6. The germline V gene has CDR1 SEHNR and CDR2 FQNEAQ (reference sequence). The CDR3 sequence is CASSLVPGGSSYEQYF. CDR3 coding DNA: TGTGCCAGCAGCTTAGTGCCGGGCGGGAGCTCCTACGAGCAGTACTTC.

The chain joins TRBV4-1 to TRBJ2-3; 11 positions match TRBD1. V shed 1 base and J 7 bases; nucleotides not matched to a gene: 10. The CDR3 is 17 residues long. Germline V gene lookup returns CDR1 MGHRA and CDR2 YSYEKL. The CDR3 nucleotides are TGCGCCAGCAGCCAAGGGGCCCCAGGACAGGGGGCATATACGCAGTATTTT. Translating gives CASSQGAPGQGAYTQYF.

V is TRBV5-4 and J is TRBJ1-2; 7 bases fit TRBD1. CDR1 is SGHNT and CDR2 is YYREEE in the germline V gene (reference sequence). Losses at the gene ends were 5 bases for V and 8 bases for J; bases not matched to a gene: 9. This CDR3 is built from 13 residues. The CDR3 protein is CASRGGQTLGYTF. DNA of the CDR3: TGTGCCAGCAGGGGGGGACAGACTCTCGGCTACACCTTC.

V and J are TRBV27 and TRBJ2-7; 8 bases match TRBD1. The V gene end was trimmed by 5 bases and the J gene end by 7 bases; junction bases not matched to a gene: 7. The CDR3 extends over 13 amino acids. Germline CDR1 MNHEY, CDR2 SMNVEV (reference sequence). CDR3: CASSRGQGGEQYF. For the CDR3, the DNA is TGTGCCAGCAGTCGCGGACAGGGAGGAGAGCAGTACTTC.

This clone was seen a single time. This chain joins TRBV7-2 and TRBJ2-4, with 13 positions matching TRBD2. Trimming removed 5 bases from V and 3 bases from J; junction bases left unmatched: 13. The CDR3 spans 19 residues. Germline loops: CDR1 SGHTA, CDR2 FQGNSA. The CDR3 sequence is CASSALKTSGGRGKNIQYF. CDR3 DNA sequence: TGTGCCAGCAGCGCCTTGAAGACTAGCGGGGGGCGAGGCAAAAACATTCAGTACTTC.

CDR3 residues: CASSRPGQRHGYTF. CDR3 bases: TGTGCCAGCAGCAGACCAGGACAGAGGCATGGCTACACCTTC. V usage is TRBV21-1 and J usage is TRBJ1-2; the D call of TRBD1 is as the table states it, not checked on the DNA. TRBV21-1 is listed as a pseudogene. CDR3 length: 14 residues.

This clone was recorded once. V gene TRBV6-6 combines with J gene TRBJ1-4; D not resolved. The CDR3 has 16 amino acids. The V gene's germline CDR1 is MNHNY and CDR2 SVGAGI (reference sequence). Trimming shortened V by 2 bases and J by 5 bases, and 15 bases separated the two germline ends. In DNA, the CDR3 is TGTGCCAGCAGTTACCTCTCGAGCGCTGGGAATGAAAAACTGTTTTTT. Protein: CASSYLSSAGNEKLFF.

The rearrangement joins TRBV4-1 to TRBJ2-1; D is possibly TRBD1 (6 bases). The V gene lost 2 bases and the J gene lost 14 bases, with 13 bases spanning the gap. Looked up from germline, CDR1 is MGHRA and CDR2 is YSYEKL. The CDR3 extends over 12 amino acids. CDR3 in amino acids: CASSQINREKFF. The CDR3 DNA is TGCGCCAGCAGCCAAATAAACAGGGAAAAGTTCTTC.

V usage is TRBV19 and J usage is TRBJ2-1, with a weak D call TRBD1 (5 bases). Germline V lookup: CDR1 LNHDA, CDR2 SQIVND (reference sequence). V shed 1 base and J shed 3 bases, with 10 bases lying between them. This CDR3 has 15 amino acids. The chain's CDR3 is CASSIVRVYYNEQFF. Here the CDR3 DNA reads TGTGCCAGTAGTATAGTCAGGGTATACTACAATGAGCAGTTCTTC.

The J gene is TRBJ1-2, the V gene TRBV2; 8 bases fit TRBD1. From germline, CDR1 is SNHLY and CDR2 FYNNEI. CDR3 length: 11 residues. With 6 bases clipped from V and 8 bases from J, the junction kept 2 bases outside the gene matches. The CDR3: CASSPGGGYTF. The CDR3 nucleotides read TGTGCCAGCAGCCCAGGGGGCGGCTACACCTTC.

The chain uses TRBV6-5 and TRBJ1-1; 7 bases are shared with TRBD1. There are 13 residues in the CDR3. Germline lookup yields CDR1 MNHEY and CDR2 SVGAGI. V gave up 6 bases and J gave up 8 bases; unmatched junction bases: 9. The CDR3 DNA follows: TGTGCCAGCAGCCCCAGGGGGATAAACGAAGCTTTCTTT. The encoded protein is CASSPRGINEAFF.

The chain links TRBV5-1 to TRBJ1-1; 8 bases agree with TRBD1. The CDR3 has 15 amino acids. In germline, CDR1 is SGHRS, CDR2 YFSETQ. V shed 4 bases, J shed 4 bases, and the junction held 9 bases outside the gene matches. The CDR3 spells CASSLGTGQSTEAFF. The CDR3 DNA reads TGCGCCAGCAGCCTCGGGACAGGTCAGAGCACTGAAGCTTTCTTT.

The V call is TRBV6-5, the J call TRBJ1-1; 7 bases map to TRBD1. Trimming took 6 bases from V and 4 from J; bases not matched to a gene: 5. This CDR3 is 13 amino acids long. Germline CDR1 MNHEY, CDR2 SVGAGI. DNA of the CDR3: TGTGCCAGCAGAAGAGACAGGGCCACTGAAGCTTTCTTT. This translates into CASRRDRATEAFF.

The CDR3 spells CASSVGGQEWNEQFF. The DNA for the CDR3 is TGTGCCAGCAGCGTAGGCGGACAGGAGTGGAATGAGCAGTTCTTC. V is TRBV9 and J is TRBJ2-1; TRBD1 agrees at 7 bases. The CDR3 is 15 amino acids. Germline trimming cut 0 bases from V and 7 bases from J; bases unmatched to any gene: 7. Germline V CDR1 and CDR2: SGDLS, YYNGEE. Drawing the rest from reference TRBV9 and TRBJ2-1, the complete variable domain is DSGVTQTPKHLITATGQRVTLRCSPRSGDLSVYWYQQSLDQGLQFLIQYYNGEERAKGNILERFSAQQFPDLHSELNLSSLELGDSALYFCASSVGGQEWNEQFFGPGTRLTVL.